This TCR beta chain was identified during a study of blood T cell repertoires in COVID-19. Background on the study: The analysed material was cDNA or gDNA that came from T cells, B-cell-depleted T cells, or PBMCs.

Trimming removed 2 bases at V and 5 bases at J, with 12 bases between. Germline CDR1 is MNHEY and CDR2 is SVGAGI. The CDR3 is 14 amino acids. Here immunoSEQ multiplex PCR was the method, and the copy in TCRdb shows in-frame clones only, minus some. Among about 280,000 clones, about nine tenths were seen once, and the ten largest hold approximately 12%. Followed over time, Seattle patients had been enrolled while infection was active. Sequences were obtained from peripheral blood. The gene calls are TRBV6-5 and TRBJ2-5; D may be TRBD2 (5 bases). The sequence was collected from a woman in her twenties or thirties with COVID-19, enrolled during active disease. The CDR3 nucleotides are TGTGCCAGCAGTTACGGGCTAGCTCCGGAGACCCAGTACTTC. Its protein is CASSYGLAPETQYF.